The sample holds one count of the clone carrying this TCR beta chain. Its antigen is currently unknown. V was pared by 7 bases and J by 7 bases, with 19 bases between. Germline V gene lookup returns CDR1 MDHEN and CDR2 SYDVKM. There are 14 residues in the CDR3. This specimen belongs to a study of shared clonotypes between healthy human individuals. Study-level results: Lower generation probabilities were found for non-shared clonotypes than for those shared by all four donors. Among the subsets, naive ones generally showed larger estimated richness than memory ones.

Sorted-subset replicate PCR reactions were performed with about 200 ng DNA, corresponding to roughly 30,000 T cell genomes. The data were produced by immunoSEQ multiplex PCR, yet TCRdb's version contains in-frame clones alone and is incomplete. The sample consists of 900,000 to 1,200,000 clones, around 78% of them appearing once. It was into CD45RA+ naive and CD45RA-negative memory subsets that the CD4+ cells were split. The V gene is TRBV28, the J gene TRBJ2-5, with D unresolved. Sequencing was carried out using memory CD4+ T cells from PBMCs. As for subset: CD45RA-negative fraction. The receptor's source is a man aged 18 to 30 in good health. Some clones in this sample may be carry-over from other donors' samples. CDR3: CASIQSSGYLTQYF. The CDR3 DNA sequence: TGTGCCAGCATCCAAAGTTCTGGGTATCTGACCCAGTACTTC.